The 22 T cell receptor beta chains in this list originate from one sample, sequenced in a study of identical twins. TCRdb fed the 5' RACE reads into MiXCR, producing one record per CDR3 protein. This table has about 240,000 distinct CDR3 sequences, approximately 7.3% appearing once. The same specimen was also included in a second study, on yellow fever vaccine responses in identical twins.

What was sequenced was CD8+ T cells sorted from blood. The receptor source for this set is a woman aged 18-29 years in good health.

The gene calls are TRBV20-1 and TRBJ2-7, with 11 bases that match TRBD2. The trim removed 5 bases at V and 2 bases at J, leaving 5 bases unmatched. This CDR3 is 14 amino acids long. Germline-derived CDR1 and CDR2 are DFQATT and SNEGSKA (reference sequence). In DNA, the CDR3 is TGCAGTGCTTTAGCGGGGGGGGAACCCTACGAGCAGTACGTC. It translates to CSALAGGEPYEQYV.

The rearrangement links TRBV6-1 to TRBJ1-5; tentatively, D is TRBD1 (6 bases). Trimming left V 4 bases short and J 7 bases short, with 20 bases between. The V gene's germline CDR1 is MNHNS and CDR2 SASEGT. CDR3 size: 16 residues. CDR3 residues: CASSAGVVSQLQPQHF. CDR3 nucleotide sequence: TGTGCCAGCAGTGCAGGGGTTGTTTCCCAATTGCAGCCCCAGCATTTT.

In its sample, this clonotype was seen a few times. This rearrangement joins TRBV11-1 to TRBJ1-6; tentatively, D is TRBD1 (5 bases). The germline V gene encodes CDR1 SGHAT and CDR2 FQDESV (reference sequence). The CDR3 is 14 amino acids. V was trimmed by 7 bases and J by 10 bases, leaving 17 bases between them. The CDR3 DNA reads as TGTGCCAGCACCCACGGGGGGTTTTCATCACCCCTCCACTTT. Protein sequence: CASTHGGFSSPLHF.

The V and J genes are TRBV4-1 and TRBJ2-5; 9 bases are shared with TRBD2. The V segment lost 1 base and the J segment 3 bases; nucleotides outside the gene matches: 6. Germline CDR1 and CDR2: MGHRA and YSYEKL. The CDR3 consists of 16 residues. CDR3 sequence (DNA): TGCGCCAGCAGCCAAGGGCCCGGGACTAGCAAAGAGACCCAGTACTTC. Translating it yields CASSQGPGTSKETQYF.

This clonotype was seen at least ten times. This chain links TRBV12-3 or TRBV12-4 with TRBJ2-2, with TRBD2 identical over 12 bases. The CDR3 has 18 residues. With 5 bases clipped from V and 2 bases from J, the junction kept 9 bases outside the gene matches. This CDR3 reads CASSRPTSGGHNTGELFF. In DNA form, the CDR3 reads TGTGCCAGCAGTCGCCCGACTAGCGGGGGCCACAACACCGGGGAGCTGTTTTTT.

The genes are TRBV29-1 and TRBJ1-4; D gene unclear. V lost 5 bases and J 0 bases, leaving 10 bases between the germline ends. The length of the CDR3 is 14 residues. Germline V CDR1 and CDR2: SQVTM, ANQGSEA. This chain's CDR3 is CSVLEPATNEKLFF. The CDR3 coding sequence is TGCAGCGTTCTCGAACCGGCAACTAATGAAAAACTGTTTTTT. The full variable domain, rest sourced from reference TRBV29-1 and TRBJ1-4, is SAVISQKPSRDICQRGTSLTIQCQVDSQVTMMFWYRQQPGQSLTLIATANQGSEATYESGFVIDKFPISRPNLTFSTLTVSNMSPEDSSIYLCSVLEPATNEKLFFGSGTQLSVL.

The rearrangement uses TRBV9 and TRBJ1-1; possibly TRBD1 for D (5 bases). The CDR3 is 16 amino acids. CDR1 and CDR2 (germline): SGDLS, YYNGEE. Trimming cost V 7 bases and J 1 base, with 20 bases left between them. This CDR3 reads CASSLAGDRGNTEAFF. The CDR3 DNA reads TGTGCCAGCTCTTTGGCGGGGGACCGGGGGAACACTGAAGCTTTCTTT.

This clonotype appeared many times. The rearrangement links TRBV12-3 or TRBV12-4 to TRBJ2-7; D not resolved. V was trimmed by 3 bases and J by 2 bases, leaving 11 bases between them. The CDR3 has 14 residues. As DNA, the CDR3 is TGTGCCAGCAGTTTGGCCCCAATCCCCTACGAGCAGTACTTC. Protein: CASSLAPIPYEQYF.

This clonotype was recorded many times. V is TRBV9 and J is TRBJ2-2; no clear D. V lost 0 bases to trimming and J lost 4 bases, with 1 base between them. The CDR3 is 12 residues long. Germline loops: CDR1 SGDLS, CDR2 YYNGEE. CDR3 sequence reads: CASSVATGELFF. The DNA of the CDR3 is TGTGCCAGCAGCGTAGCCACCGGGGAGCTGTTTTTT. The whole variable domain, remainder taken from reference TRBV9 and TRBJ2-2, is DSGVTQTPKHLITATGQRVTLRCSPRSGDLSVYWYQQSLDQGLQFLIQYYNGEERAKGNILERFSAQQFPDLHSELNLSSLELGDSALYFCASSVATGELFFGEGSRLTVL.

As regards this clonotype: Relative to the germline gene, one junction end is altered; a read error may explain this. V is TRBV25-1 and J is TRBJ2-1, with TRBD2 matching over 9 bases. The CDR3 is 14 residues long. Germline V lookup: CDR1 MGHDK, CDR2 SYGVNS. The chain's CDR3 is CAGSVASGNNEQFF. The DNA for the CDR3 is TGTGCCGGCAGTGTTGCTAGCGGGAACAATGAGCAGTTCTTC.

In this sample, this clonotype turned up many times. V usage is TRBV29-1 and J usage is TRBJ2-7; maybe TRBD1 (7 bases). Trimming removed 1 base from V and 4 bases from J, with 20 bases in between. This CDR3 region has 16 residues. The germline CDR1 and CDR2 sequences are SQVTM and ANQGSEA. CDR3 loop: CSVEGQRRQGGYEQYF. The DNA of the CDR3 is TGCAGCGTTGAAGGGCAGAGAAGGCAGGGGGGATACGAGCAGTACTTC.

This clonotype was counted ten times or more. The CDR3 DNA sequence: TGTGCCATCAGCGCTGGGGGAGAGGAGAACACTGAAGCTTTCTTT. Protein sequence: CAISAGGEENTEAFF. The V and J genes are TRBV10-3 and TRBJ1-1, with a weak D call TRBD1 (5 bases). Germline CDR1 is ENHRY and CDR2 is SYGVKD. This CDR3 is 15 amino acids long. V shed 6 bases and J shed 1 base, with 15 bases lying between them.

This clonotype was observed at least ten times. This chain connects TRBV12-3 or TRBV12-4 to TRBJ1-5; D not resolved. Trimming removed 6 bases from V and 1 base from J, with 10 bases in between. The CDR3 runs 14 residues. The CDR3, as DNA: TGTGCCAGCAGCTGGTTCGAAAGCAATCAGCCCCAGCATTTT. It translates to CASSWFESNQPQHF.

The sample holds a few counts of this clonotype. This chain uses TRBV27 with TRBJ2-4, with D tentatively TRBD1 (6 bases). Between the trimmed V and J ends, which lost 2 bases and 2 bases, there was a span of 13 bases. CDR1 and CDR2 from the germline V gene are MNHEY and SMNVEV (reference sequence). This CDR3 is 16 amino acids long. As DNA, the CDR3 is TGTGCCAGCAGTTTACCCCAGGACAGACCCAAAAACATTCAGTACTTC. It is translated as CASSLPQDRPKNIQYF.

This clonotype was counted at least ten times. The chain couples TRBV15 to TRBJ2-3, with D uncertain. With 0 bases removed from V and 4 bases from J, the gap between germline ends came to 8 bases. The CDR3 runs 14 residues. Germline CDR1 LNHNV, CDR2 YYDKDF (reference sequence). In DNA form, the CDR3 reads TGTGCCACCAGCAGAGATAGAGAGGCAGATACGCAGTATTTT. Amino acids: CATSRDREADTQYF.

Only a few counts were recorded for this clonotype. The chain joins TRBV9 to TRBJ2-7; D unclear. From germline, CDR1 is SGDLS and CDR2 YYNGEE. V shed 0 bases and J shed 5 bases, with 12 bases lying between them. CDR3 length: 14 amino acids. CDR3 amino acids: CASSVGSVVDEQYF. The CDR3 DNA is TGTGCCAGCAGCGTAGGGTCGGTCGTGGACGAGCAGTACTTC.

The sample holds many counts of this clonotype. V is TRBV12-3 or TRBV12-4 and J is TRBJ2-3, with D possibly matching TRBD2 (7 bases). V was shortened by 7 bases and J by 2 bases, with 19 bases between the two germline ends. The length of the CDR3 is 16 residues. The DNA for the CDR3 is TGTGCCAGCACCCTAGGGGGGGTATTCGACACAGATACGCAGTATTTT. Translating gives CASTLGGVFDTDTQYF.

Only a few counts were recorded for this clonotype. The V and J genes are TRBV15 and TRBJ2-2; 9 bases line up with TRBD2. Germline-derived CDR1 and CDR2 are LNHNV and YYDKDF (reference sequence). This CDR3 region has 15 residues. J lost 7 bases, V lost 5 bases, and 8 bases had no gene match. The CDR3 nucleotides read TGTGCCACCAGCTACGCGGGGGGGGTGAGCGGGGAGCTGTTTTTT. Encoded protein: CATSYAGGVSGELFF.

This clonotype has at least ten counts. The chain is built from TRBV4-1 and TRBJ2-3; D is possibly TRBD1 (6 bases). This CDR3 contains 16 residues. The V end lost 2 bases, the J end lost 0 bases, and 12 bases lay between the germline ends. Germline V gives CDR1 MGHRA, CDR2 YSYEKL. The CDR3, as DNA: TGCGCCAGCAGCCAATTCACAGGGCCTAGCACAGATACGCAGTATTTT. Translating it yields CASSQFTGPSTDTQYF.

This clonotype was counted at least ten times. The chain recombines TRBV7-2 with TRBJ2-7; the match to TRBD2 covers 8 bases. Unmatched junction bases numbered 7, after V lost 4 bases and J lost 2 bases. The germline V gene encodes CDR1 SGHTA and CDR2 FQGNSA. This CDR3 has 15 residues. The DNA for the CDR3 is TGTGCCAGCAGCTACGATAGCGGGATCCCCTACGAGCAGTACTTC. Its protein is CASSYDSGIPYEQYF.

A few counts support this clonotype. CDR3 DNA sequence: TGTGCCAGCAGCCCACCGGGACGAGATTCAACAGGGGGACTGGATACGCAGTATTTT. Amino acids: CASSPPGRDSTGGLDTQYF. The gene calls are TRBV11-1 and TRBJ2-3, with 8 bases fitting TRBD1. V shed 5 bases and J 6 bases; nucleotides not matched to a gene: 22. CDR3 size: 19 residues. Germline assignment: CDR1 SGHAT and CDR2 FQDESV (reference sequence).

This clonotype was detected a few times. The chain joins TRBV7-8 to TRBJ2-7; D not certain. CDR1 is SGHVS, CDR2 FQNEAQ, per germline. With 5 bases removed from V and 2 bases from J, the gap between germline ends came to 13 bases. The CDR3 spans 14 residues. CDR3 bases: TGTGCCAGCAGCCCCCGGGCTTCGACCTACGAGCAGTACGTC. Its translation is CASSPRASTYEQYV.